Below are 8 T cell receptor beta chains sequenced from a single sample in a study of molecular identifiers for immune sequencing clone quantification. One entry per CDR3 protein results from TCRdb running MiXCR on the PCR reads. Of roughly 55,000 distinct CDR3 sequences listed, 36% are singletons. The sequenced sample consisted of naive CD8+ T cells from blood, with Jurkat cell RNA spiked in. This sample's subset: FACS-sorted CD8+CD4-CCR7+CD45RA+ naive T cells. These TCRs come from a human donor in good health. Some libraries in this study had Jurkat cell RNA spiked in.

The gene calls are TRBV20-1 and TRBJ2-7; 7 bases line up with TRBD1. This CDR3 region has 14 residues. V gave up 6 bases and J gave up 0 bases; unmatched junction bases: 8. The germline V gene has CDR1 DFQATT and CDR2 SNEGSKA (reference sequence). CDR3 bases: TGCAGTGCCCGTGGACAGGACAACTCCTACGAGCAGTACTTC. This sequence encodes CSARGQDNSYEQYF.

On this clonotype: Just one base apart from a much larger clone, this may be a read error. V usage is TRBV7-2 and J usage is TRBJ2-5; D may be TRBD2 (5 bases). This CDR3 has 16 amino acids. Germline V gene lookup returns CDR1 SGHTA and CDR2 FQGNSA. V dropped 5 bases and J dropped 3 bases, with 19 bases sitting between them. This CDR3 is CASSPPWERRKETQYF. The CDR3 DNA is TGTGCCAGCAGCCCACCGTGGGAGCGTCGGAAAGAGACCCAGTACTTC.

Concerning this clonotype: This may be a read error, as it is one base from a much larger clone. The chain links TRBV28 to TRBJ1-4; the D is unclear. The length of the CDR3 is 18 residues. The germline CDR1 and CDR2 sequences are MDHEN and SYDVKM. The CDR3, as DNA: TGTGCCAGCAGCCCCCGATTTGGGGATCCCCCAACTAATGAAATACTGTTTTTT. Protein product: CASSPRFGDPPTNEILFF.

This chain links TRBV7-6 with TRBJ1-6; possibly TRBD1 for D (6 bases). This CDR3 has 18 residues. The germline V gene encodes CDR1 SGHVS and CDR2 FNYEAQ. Trimming removed 4 bases from V and 8 bases from J, with 24 bases in between. The CDR3 here is CASSSSVTGQSFHSPLHF. DNA of the CDR3: TGTGCCAGCAGCTCATCCGTTACTGGACAGTCTTTTCATTCACCCCTCCACTTT.

With regard to this clonotype: A much larger clonotype is one base distant, so this may be a read error. The chain couples TRBV2 to TRBJ2-2, with D perhaps being TRBD1 or TRBD2 (5 bases each). V shed 10 bases and J shed 6 bases, with 12 bases lying between them. The CDR3 spans 12 residues. Germline V gene data show CDR1 as SNHLY and CDR2 as FYNNEI. This chain's CDR3 is CATDRDAGELFF. The CDR3 DNA is TGTGCCACTGATAGGGACGCCGGGGAGCTGTTTTTT.

As to this clonotype: This may stem from a read error, because a much larger clone lies one nucleotide away. The V gene is TRBV25-1, the J gene TRBJ1-5; the D gene is possibly TRBD1 (6 bases). Germline-derived CDR1 and CDR2 are MGHDK and SYGVNS. This CDR3 has 14 amino acids. In DNA, the CDR3 is TGTGTCAGCAGTTTGGGGGCTGGCAATCAGCCCCAGCATTTT. Its protein is CVSSLGAGNQPQHF.

This clonotype was recorded a few times. This chain joins TRBV28 and TRBJ1-2; D not certain. V dropped 4 bases and J dropped 8 bases, with 11 bases sitting between them. This CDR3 has 12 amino acids. Germline-derived CDR1 and CDR2 are MDHEN and SYDVKM. CDR3 region: CASSSPPGGYTF. CDR3 DNA sequence: TGTGCCAGCAGTTCCCCACCGGGAGGCTACACCTTC.

This clonotype was detected only a few times. CDR3 sequence (DNA): TGTGCCAGCAGTTTATCAGCGGGAGTGGCGATCAATGAGCAGTTCTTC. Its protein product is CASSLSAGVAINEQFF. This sequence joins TRBV12-3 or TRBV12-4 and TRBJ2-1; 8 bases align to TRBD2. The CDR3 length is 16 residues. V gave up 2 bases and J gave up 6 bases; unmatched junction bases: 9.